Presented here are 15 T cell receptor beta chains from one specimen sequenced in a study of CD8 T cells in ankylosing spondylitis. Study-level results: Blood from ankylosing spondylitis patients appeared to carry a characteristic roughly eight-variant TCR beta motif.

Antigen specificity for these receptors is unknown. TCRdb ran MiXCR on the 5' RACE reads and lists one entry per CDR3 protein. The sample lists approximately 550,000 distinct CDR3 sequences, roughly 13% occurring once. Source material: blood, either unsorted or a sorted T cell fraction (not recorded which). Receptors originate from a male donor with ankylosing spondylitis.

This chain joins TRBV20-1 and TRBJ2-5; D ambiguous. The CDR3 spans 10 residues. Germline loops: CDR1 DFQATT, CDR2 SNEGSKA (reference sequence). The CDR3 spells CSAVQETQYF. CDR3 DNA: TGCAGCGCCGTCCAAGAGACCCAGTACTTC.

The V call is TRBV9, the J call TRBJ2-3; TRBD1 might be the D (5 bases). CDR1 and CDR2 from the germline V gene are SGDLS and YYNGEE. The CDR3 is made up of 14 amino acids. V was cut by 0 bases and J by 4 bases, with 9 bases left in between. CDR3 nucleotide sequence: TGTGCCAGCAGCGTAGGGGGCACCGCAGATACGCAGTATTTT. Translating gives CASSVGGTADTQYF.

This clonotype came up many times. This rearrangement joins TRBV7-9 to TRBJ2-1; weak D call: TRBD1 (6 bases). Germline V CDR1 and CDR2: SEHNR, FQNEAQ (reference sequence). The V end lost 2 bases, the J end lost 4 bases, and 15 bases lay between the germline ends. This CDR3 has 16 residues. The CDR3 DNA sequence: TGTGCCAGCAGCTTATTTTTAACAGGGAAGTACAATGAGCAGTTCTTC. Translation gives CASSLFLTGKYNEQFF.

This clonotype was picked up a small number of times. The CDR3 coding sequence is TGCAGTGCTAGACCGCCGGGACTAGCGGGAGGGCCGTCAGATACGCAGTATTTT. This sequence encodes CSARPPGLAGGPSDTQYF. This chain joins TRBV20-1 and TRBJ2-3; 16 bases match TRBD2. From germline, CDR1 is DFQATT and CDR2 SNEGSKA (reference sequence). CDR3 length: 18 amino acids. Trimming cost V 2 bases and J 4 bases; bases outside gene matches: 9.

A few counts support this clonotype. The gene calls are TRBV5-1 and TRBJ2-1; TRBD2 might be the D (6 bases). V dropped 6 bases and J dropped 7 bases, with 20 bases sitting between them. Germline lookup yields CDR1 SGHRS and CDR2 YFSETQ. This CDR3 region has 15 residues. The CDR3: CASTPVGGLKNEQFF. The CDR3 DNA reads as TGCGCCAGCACCCCTGTGGGGGGACTGAAGAATGAGCAGTTCTTC.

This clonotype was counted only a few times. The rearrangement links TRBV7-9 to TRBJ2-1; weak D call: TRBD1 (7 bases). CDR3 size: 14 residues. The germline V gene encodes CDR1 SEHNR and CDR2 FQNEAQ (reference sequence). Between the trimmed V and J ends, which lost 5 bases and 4 bases, there was a span of 12 bases. CDR3 sequence reads: CASSRGTEYNEQFF. In DNA form, the CDR3 reads TGTGCCAGCAGCCGCGGGACAGAATACAATGAGCAGTTCTTC.

The chain uses TRBV9 and TRBJ2-7, with D maybe TRBD1 (6 bases). Germline V gene sequence: CDR1 SGDLS, CDR2 YYNGEE. CDR3 length: 14 amino acids. Trimming cost V 4 bases and J 2 bases, with 13 bases left between them. CDR3 region: CASSQTGSPYEQYF. The CDR3 DNA sequence: TGTGCCAGCAGCCAAACAGGGTCCCCCTACGAGCAGTACTTC.

This clonotype was counted many times. V and J are TRBV20-1 and TRBJ2-3, with 7 nucleotides matching TRBD2. V dropped 7 bases and J dropped 3; count of bases not matched to a gene: 4. This CDR3 is 12 amino acids long. The germline V gene encodes CDR1 DFQATT and CDR2 SNEGSKA (reference sequence). DNA for the CDR3: TGCAGTGGGGCGGGAGCGACAGATACGCAGTATTTT. Amino acids: CSGAGATDTQYF.

The table lists this clonotype with a few counts. The V and J genes are TRBV2 and TRBJ2-7, with D possibly being TRBD2 (6 bases). Trimming pared 4 bases from V and 3 bases from J, leaving 13 bases between. Germline V CDR1 and CDR2: SNHLY, FYNNEI. This CDR3 has 14 amino acids. In DNA form, the CDR3 reads TGTGCCAGCAGTGTTGGGCTAGCGTACTACGAGCAGTACTTC. The encoded protein is CASSVGLAYYEQYF.

The chain carries TRBV14 and TRBJ1-5, with D perhaps matching TRBD1 (5 bases). Germline V gene data show CDR1 as SGHDN and CDR2 as FVKESK. V was shortened by 6 bases and J by 0 bases, with 15 bases between the two germline ends. The CDR3 is made up of 16 amino acids. The CDR3 nucleotides read TGTGCCAGCAGTCATAGGATCGGGGGTAGCAATCAGCCCCAGCATTTT. It yields the protein CASSHRIGGSNQPQHF.

This clonotype appeared a few times. The V call is TRBV5-1, the J call TRBJ2-1; D tentatively fits TRBD1 or TRBD2 (5 bases each). Trimming cost V 4 bases and J 6 bases, with 17 bases left between them. This CDR3 contains 15 residues. The germline CDR1 and CDR2 sequences are SGHRS and YFSETQ. CDR3 in DNA: TGCGCCAGCAGCATCGGGACCCCCCGGGGCAATGAGCAGTTCTTC. This translates into CASSIGTPRGNEQFF.

The rearrangement links TRBV5-6 to TRBJ2-5, with 11 bases identical to TRBD2. Germline V gives CDR1 SGHDT, CDR2 YYEEEE. The V segment lost 2 bases and the J segment 4 bases; nucleotides outside the gene matches: 10. The CDR3 is 17 residues long. The DNA of the CDR3 is TGTGCCAGCAGCTTCGGTAGCGGGAGGGGCGTAGGAGAGACCCAGTACTTC. Translated, it gives CASSFGSGRGVGETQYF. The variable domain in full, completed from reference TRBV5-6 and TRBJ2-5, reads DAGVTQSPTHLIKTRGQQVTLRCSPKSGHDTVSWYQQALGQGPQFIFQYYEEEERQRGNFPDRFSGHQFPNYSSELNVNALLLGDSALYLCASSFGSGRGVGETQYFGPGTRLLVL.

This clonotype has more than one count but fewer than ten. V and J are TRBV9 and TRBJ2-3; 10 positions agree with TRBD1. With V trimmed by 4 bases and J by 2 bases, 7 bases remained unmatched. From germline, CDR1 is SGDLS and CDR2 YYNGEE. The CDR3 sequence is 16 residues long. The CDR3 here is CASSSRQGAVTDTQYF. CDR3 in DNA: TGTGCCAGCAGCTCCCGACAGGGGGCTGTCACAGATACGCAGTATTTT.

This clonotype was detected only a few times. This chain links TRBV5-1 with TRBJ1-1; 8 positions match TRBD1. Germline CDR1 reads SGHRS; CDR2 reads YFSETQ. V shed 0 bases and J 3 bases; nucleotides not matched to a gene: 1. The CDR3 runs to 14 residues. CDR3 loop: CASSLATGDTEAFF. CDR3 nucleotide sequence: TGCGCCAGCAGCTTGGCGACAGGGGACACTGAAGCTTTCTTT.

The chain has TRBV30 and TRBJ2-1, with D perhaps TRBD2 (6 bases). This CDR3 comprises 13 residues. The germline CDR1 and CDR2 sequences are GTSNPN and SVGIG (reference sequence). V lost 4 bases and J 3 bases, leaving 10 bases between the germline ends. The chain's CDR3 is CAWTGGHYNEQFF. The CDR3 DNA sequence: TGTGCCTGGACTGGAGGGCACTACAATGAGCAGTTCTTC.